The clone carrying this T cell receptor beta chain was found a few times. What it binds is not known. cDNA libraries for TCR alpha and TCR beta, carrying sample barcodes and UMIs, came from 5'RACE with constant-segment primers. TCRdb re-analysed the 5' RACE reads in MiXCR, keeping a single row per CDR3 protein. The data show roughly 600,000 distinct CDR3 sequences, over 15% seen once. This sample stems from a study of T-cell memory formation after mild COVID-19. As for the study in general: Largely donor-specific TCR clusters were found.

Study outcomes and limitations: Whether second-wave clones peaking at day 37 were SARS-CoV-2 specific went unconfirmed. CD4+ contracting clones were mainly CM and EM; CD8+ ones, EMRA.

The CDR3 runs to 12 residues. Per germline, CDR1 SEHNR and CDR2 FQNEAQ (reference sequence). V was shortened by 0 bases and J by 10 bases, with 7 bases between the two germline ends. Material for sequencing was PBMCs or a T cell subset sorted from them (not recorded which). This clonotype was sampled from an adult woman who had mild COVID-19 (a few samples of this study predate the infection). Cell type and time point are not known. This rearrangement joins TRBV7-9 to TRBJ2-1; D ambiguous. The CDR3 sequence: CASSLAIKEQFF. CDR3 in DNA: TGTGCCAGCAGCTTAGCGATAAAAGAGCAGTTCTTC.